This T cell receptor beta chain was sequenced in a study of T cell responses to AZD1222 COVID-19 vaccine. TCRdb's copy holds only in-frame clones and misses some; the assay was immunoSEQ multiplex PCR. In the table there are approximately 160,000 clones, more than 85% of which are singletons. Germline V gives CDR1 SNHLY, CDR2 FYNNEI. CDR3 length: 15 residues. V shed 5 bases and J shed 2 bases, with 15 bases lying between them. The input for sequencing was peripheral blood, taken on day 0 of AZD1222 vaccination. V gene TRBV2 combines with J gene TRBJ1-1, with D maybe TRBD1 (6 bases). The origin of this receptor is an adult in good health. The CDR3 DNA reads TGTGCCAGCAGTACAGGGTTCGGGGGAAACACTGAAGCTTTCTTT. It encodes CASSTGFGGNTEAFF.